The sequence of this TCR beta chain was determined in a study of PD-L1 blockade in urothelial cancer. About the study: Blood underwent analysis 3 weeks (second dose) and 6 weeks after treatment began.

Germline values: CDR1 GTSNPN, CDR2 SVGIG (reference sequence). Trimming stripped 8 bases from V and 4 bases from J, with 13 bases between. This CDR3 comprises 12 residues. The assay was immunoSEQ multiplex PCR, and TCRdb's table has in-frame clones only and misses some. The data contain tens of thousands of clones, around 85% of them singletons. The V call is TRBV30, the J call TRBJ2-3; D perhaps matches TRBD2 (7 bases). Sequencing was performed on PBMCs, taken around atezolizumab (anti-PD-L1) treatment. This clonotype was obtained from a man in his forties or fifties with urothelial cancer. CDR3 in DNA: TGTGCCCTTCGGGGGGCCGCAGATACGCAGTATTTT. It specifies CALRGAADTQYF.